One TCR beta chain is described in this entry. The sample comes from a study of T cell responses to AZD1222 COVID-19 vaccine. Timing groups of about 4 and about 12 weeks for second doses were pooled. The trim removed 6 bases at V and 7 bases at J, leaving 8 bases unmatched. The germline V gene has CDR1 SNHLY and CDR2 FYNNEI. The CDR3 runs to 15 residues. Profiled with immunoSEQ multiplex PCR; TCRdb holds only in-frame clones, not every one. In the table there are fewer than 150,000 clones, 85% to 95% of which are singletons. This TCR was sampled from an adult who received the AZD1222 COVID-19 vaccine. The sequencing used peripheral blood, collected 28 days after the second AZD1222 dose. The chain links TRBV2 to TRBJ2-1, with 11 bases that match TRBD2. The CDR3: CASSGLAGGGNEQFF. CDR3 nucleotides: TGTGCCAGCAGCGGTCTAGCGGGGGGAGGGAATGAGCAGTTCTTC.